Listed here are 30 T cell receptor beta chains from one sample, sequenced in a study of blood T cell repertoires in COVID-19. Profiled with immunoSEQ multiplex PCR; TCRdb holds only in-frame clones, not every one. Of about 140,000 clones listed, about 80% were seen once; the top ten hold 5.5% to 8%. Material for sequencing was peripheral blood. These receptors originate from a human donor in a cohort sampled during active COVID-19.

The rearrangement links TRBV7-3 to TRBJ2-5; TRBD2 matches 7 bases. J was trimmed by 1 base and V by 2 bases; bases with no gene match: 7. The CDR3 loop spans 16 amino acids. Germline CDR1 reads SGHTA; CDR2 reads FQGTGA. This chain's CDR3 is CASSLFPAGTQETQYF. The DNA of the CDR3 is TGTGCCAGCAGCTTATTTCCAGCGGGGACCCAAGAGACCCAGTACTTC.

The chain recombines TRBV11-2 with TRBJ2-1; D perhaps matches TRBD2 (5 bases). Germline V gives CDR1 SGHAT, CDR2 FQNNGV. Trimming took off 0 bases at V and 3 bases at J, with 6 bases between the two ends. The CDR3 has 14 residues. The DNA for the CDR3 is TGTGCCAGCAGCTTAGAGGACTTCTACAATGAGCAGTTCTTC. Translation: CASSLEDFYNEQFF.

The CDR3 loop is CASSLPGHGTYEQYF. The CDR3 coding sequence is TGTGCCAGCAGTTTACCGGGACACGGAACCTACGAGCAGTACTTC. This sequence joins TRBV6-2 or TRBV6-3 and TRBJ2-7; maybe TRBD1 (6 bases). Germline V gene lookup returns CDR1 MNHEY and CDR2 SVGEGT. Trimming cost V 4 bases and J 2 bases, with 15 bases left between them. The CDR3 consists of 15 residues.

In DNA form, the CDR3 reads TGTGCCAGTAGTATGGGGACAGGCGATACCTACGAGCAGTACTTC. It specifies CASSMGTGDTYEQYF. The chain employs TRBV19 and TRBJ2-7, with 8 bases identical to TRBD1. Germline loops: CDR1 LNHDA, CDR2 SQIVND (reference sequence). This CDR3 is built from 15 residues. The V gene end was trimmed by 3 bases and the J gene end by 2 bases; junction bases not matched to a gene: 6.

This chain uses TRBV2 with TRBJ1-2, with D possibly TRBD1 on 5 matching bases. There are 13 residues in the CDR3. The V end lost 7 bases, the J end lost 8 bases, and 17 bases lay between the germline ends. CDR1 is SNHLY and CDR2 is FYNNEI in the germline V gene. In DNA form, the CDR3 reads TGTGCCAGCAATCAAGACAGTAATTGGGGCTACACCTTC. Protein product: CASNQDSNWGYTF.

The chain combines TRBV6-6 with TRBJ1-2; the match to TRBD1 covers 9 bases. J lost 0 bases, V lost 5 bases, and 10 bases had no gene match. Germline-derived CDR1 and CDR2 are MNHNY and SVGAGI (reference sequence). This CDR3 spans 17 amino acids. The CDR3 here is CASSPTGGNPANYGYTF. The CDR3 DNA reads as TGTGCCAGCAGTCCTACAGGGGGCAATCCAGCTAACTATGGCTACACCTTC.

Note on this clone: This sample also contains other DNA sequences that code for the same CDR3. J is TRBJ1-6 and V is TRBV3-1 (or the pseudogene TRBV3-2); TRBD1 is a possible D gene (5 bases). Germline V gene data show CDR1 as LGHDT and CDR2 as YNNKEL (reference sequence). Trimming removed 4 bases at V and 5 bases at J, with 12 bases between. The CDR3 sequence is 15 residues long. CDR3 in DNA: TGTGCCAGCAGCCCGAGAGGACAAGATAATTCACCCCTCCACTTT. Encoded protein: CASSPRGQDNSPLHF.

The V gene is TRBV7-2, the J gene TRBJ1-1; 8 nucleotides agree with TRBD1. Germline V gene sequence: CDR1 SGHTA, CDR2 FQGNSA. Losses at the gene ends were 1 base for V and 1 base for J; bases not matched to a gene: 2. This CDR3 is built from 15 residues. The CDR3 DNA follows: TGTGCCAGCAGCTTAGTAGGACAGGGGAACACTGAAGCTTTCTTT. Amino acids: CASSLVGQGNTEAFF.

This clone turned up a few times. The chain couples TRBV7-9 to TRBJ1-2; D is unresolved. The CDR3 covers 15 residues. Per the germline V gene, CDR1 is SEHNR and CDR2 is FQNEAQ (reference sequence). Trimming took off 0 bases at V and 4 bases at J, with 12 bases between the two ends. In nucleotides, the CDR3 is TGTGCCAGCAGCTTAGCGGCAGTACGACTCTATGGCTACACCTTC. Its protein is CASSLAAVRLYGYTF.

The V and J genes are TRBV4-1 and TRBJ2-1; D unresolved. The CDR3 extends over 14 amino acids. Trimming took 4 bases from V and 5 from J, leaving 12 bases between them. Germline V gene lookup returns CDR1 MGHRA and CDR2 YSYEKL. CDR3 amino acids: CASSPLNQNNEQFF. The CDR3 DNA is TGCGCCAGCAGCCCTCTAAATCAAAACAATGAGCAGTTCTTC.

The chain uses TRBV6-9 and TRBJ2-7, with unresolved D. The CDR3 spans 13 residues. With 4 bases removed from V and 5 bases from J, the gap between germline ends came to 12 bases. CDR1 MNHGY and CDR2 SVAAGI come from the germline V gene. For the CDR3, the DNA is TGTGCCAGCAGTTCCCACGCTGTAGACGAGCAGTACTTC. Protein: CASSSHAVDEQYF.

This clone was found a few times. The chain has TRBV7-3 and TRBJ1-6, with a weak D call TRBD1 (5 bases). The CDR3 loop spans 16 amino acids. Germline CDR1 SGHTA, CDR2 FQGTGA. The V end was cut by 5 bases, the J end by 9 bases, with 20 bases between. The CDR3 region is CASSQEGRATLSPLHF. DNA of the CDR3: TGTGCCAGCAGCCAGGAGGGCAGGGCTACCCTTTCACCCCTCCACTTT. Full variable domain (outside the CDR3, taken from reference TRBV7-3 and TRBJ1-6): GAGVSQTPSNKVTEKGKYVELRCDPISGHTALYWYRQSLGQGPEFLIYFQGTGAADDSGLPNDRFFAVRPEGSVSTLKIQRTERGDSAVYLCASSQEGRATLSPLHFGNGTRLTVT.

This clone was recorded only once. The J gene is TRBJ1-6, the V gene TRBV21-1. TRBV21-1 is an annotated pseudogene. The CDR3 runs 11 residues. As DNA, the CDR3 is TGTGCCAGCAGCTCCCTAGCGCCCCTCCACTTT. This gives the protein CASSSLAPLHF.

The genes are TRBV7-3 and TRBJ2-3; 10 bases are a match to TRBD2. Germline V gene sequence: CDR1 SGHTA, CDR2 FQGTGA. V lost 4 bases to trimming and J lost 4 bases; unmatched junction nucleotides: 8. The CDR3 sequence is 16 residues long. The CDR3 bases are TGTGCCAGCAGCTATACTAGCGGGGCTCGGGCAGATACGCAGTATTTT. Residues: CASSYTSGARADTQYF.

V gene TRBV29-1 combines with J gene TRBJ2-7, with TRBD2 matching over 8 bases. Trimming cost V 4 bases and J 0 bases; bases outside gene matches: 2. The CDR3 consists of 13 residues. Germline V lookup: CDR1 SQVTM, CDR2 ANQGSEA. The CDR3 spells CSVGGGRSYEQYF. The DNA of the CDR3 is TGCAGCGTTGGCGGGGGGCGCTCCTACGAGCAGTACTTC.

The rearrangement links TRBV28 to TRBJ1-1; D ambiguous. This CDR3 has 16 amino acids. Germline V lookup: CDR1 MDHEN, CDR2 SYDVKM. Trimming took off 4 bases at V and 3 bases at J, with 18 bases between the two ends. CDR3 in amino acids: CASSSTIRGSDTEAFF. The CDR3, as DNA: TGTGCCAGCAGTTCTACAATCCGCGGTTCGGACACTGAAGCTTTCTTT.

This chain connects TRBV6-5 to TRBJ1-2; no clear D. CDR1 and CDR2 from the germline V gene are MNHEY and SVGAGI. The CDR3 consists of 12 residues. V lost 6 bases and J lost 8, with 13 bases in between. CDR3: CASRNRNFGYTF. CDR3 bases: TGTGCCAGCAGAAACAGAAATTTCGGCTACACCTTC.

The V gene is TRBV6-1, the J gene TRBJ1-6, with TRBD1 identical over 8 bases. The CDR3 runs 15 residues. Germline-derived CDR1 and CDR2 are MNHNS and SASEGT. Trimming removed 3 bases from V and 10 bases from J; junction bases left unmatched: 8. The CDR3 bases are TGTGCCAGCAGTGACAGGGGGCTAAGACGGTCACCCCTCCACTTT. Its protein product is CASSDRGLRRSPLHF.

J is TRBJ1-2 and V is TRBV7-3; D uncertain. Germline assignment: CDR1 SGHTA and CDR2 FQGTGA. This CDR3 contains 19 residues. V was trimmed by 4 bases and J by 1 base, leaving 25 bases between them. CDR3 protein: CASSSMTPYALNFNYGYTF. Here the CDR3 DNA reads TGTGCCAGCAGCTCGATGACACCCTATGCCCTCAACTTTAACTATGGCTACACCTTC.

This chain links TRBV6-2 or TRBV6-3 with TRBJ2-3; TRBD2 is a possible D gene (7 bases). The CDR3 extends over 16 amino acids. Germline values: CDR1 MNHEY, CDR2 SVGEGT. V was clipped by 4 bases and J by 3 bases, with 17 bases between them. The CDR3 reads CASSSGGHVRTDTQYF. CDR3 DNA sequence: TGTGCCAGCAGTTCGGGGGGCCACGTGCGGACAGATACGCAGTATTTT.

V is TRBV20-1 and J is TRBJ2-5; 7 nucleotides line up with TRBD1. The CDR3 totals 15 residues. With 3 bases clipped from V and 2 bases from J, the junction kept 9 bases outside the gene matches. Germline assignment: CDR1 DFQATT and CDR2 SNEGSKA (reference sequence). The CDR3 here is CSASVGGPAQETQYF. The CDR3 DNA is TGCAGTGCTAGTGTAGGGGGCCCTGCACAAGAGACCCAGTACTTC.

The chain joins TRBV5-5 to TRBJ2-7; D is unresolved. The germline V gene encodes CDR1 SGHKS and CDR2 YYEKEE (reference sequence). The CDR3 consists of 16 residues. Trimming shortened V by 0 bases and J by 2 bases, and 15 bases separated the two germline ends. In DNA form, the CDR3 reads TGTGCCAGCAGCTTGGGCCCCTTTGAGTCGACCTACGAGCAGTACTTC. Amino acid sequence: CASSLGPFESTYEQYF.

In this sample, this clone turned up once. The chain links TRBV7-9 to TRBJ1-2, with D uncertain. The germline V gene encodes CDR1 SEHNR and CDR2 FQNEAQ (reference sequence). V shed 0 bases and J shed 8 bases, with 19 bases lying between them. CDR3 length: 16 residues. The CDR3 region is CASSLAPGFQSDGYTF. Here the CDR3 DNA reads TGTGCCAGCAGCTTAGCCCCCGGGTTCCAGTCCGACGGCTACACCTTC.

The chain couples TRBV7-3 to TRBJ2-1; 8 bases fit TRBD2. Germline V gene sequence: CDR1 SGHTA, CDR2 FQGTGA. The CDR3 is 16 residues long. Unmatched junction bases numbered 5, after V lost 2 bases and J lost 2 bases. CDR3 sequence (DNA): TGTGCCAGCAGCTTATCGGGAGCGGGGGCCTACAATGAGCAGTTCTTC. Translating gives CASSLSGAGAYNEQFF.

This chain connects TRBV5-4 to TRBJ2-2, with a possible D match to TRBD1 (5 bases). The CDR3 is made up of 15 amino acids. Germline CDR1 SGHNT, CDR2 YYREEE (reference sequence). Trimming took 4 bases from V and 4 from J, leaving 14 bases between them. The CDR3 loop reads CASSPQMGPTGELFF. DNA of the CDR3: TGTGCCAGCAGCCCTCAGATGGGGCCCACCGGGGAGCTGTTTTTT.

This chain uses TRBV27 with TRBJ2-7; tentatively, D is TRBD1 (6 bases). Trimming pared 3 bases from V and 3 bases from J, leaving 27 bases between. The germline gives CDR1 MNHEY, CDR2 SMNVEV (reference sequence). The CDR3 is made up of 19 amino acids. CDR3 in amino acids: CASSFTNPQPGHPVYEQYF. In DNA form, the CDR3 reads TGTGCCAGCAGTTTTACGAATCCTCAACCGGGACACCCAGTCTACGAGCAGTACTTC.

The chain combines TRBV7-6 with TRBJ1-6; D gene uncertain. CDR3 length: 15 residues. The germline V gene encodes CDR1 SGHVS and CDR2 FNYEAQ. The V and J ends lost 5 bases and 3 bases respectively, with 11 bases between them. This CDR3 is CASSPDISYNSPLHF. CDR3 sequence (DNA): TGTGCCAGCAGCCCCGACATCAGCTATAATTCACCCCTCCACTTT. The variable domain in full, completed from reference TRBV7-6 and TRBJ1-6, reads GAGVSQSPRYKVTKRGQDVALRCDPISGHVSLYWYRQALGQGPEFLTYFNYEAQQDKSGLPNDRFSAERPEGSISTLTIQRTEQRDSAMYRCASSPDISYNSPLHFGNGTRLTVT.

This rearrangement joins TRBV14 to TRBJ2-1; TRBD2 aligns across 12 bases. Germline V CDR1 and CDR2: SGHDN, FVKESK. V gave up 5 bases and J gave up 7 bases; unmatched junction bases: 18. The CDR3 is 19 amino acids. CDR3 region: CASSSRAPRRLAGDNEQFF. CDR3 DNA sequence: TGTGCCAGCAGCTCAAGAGCCCCCCGGCGACTAGCGGGGGATAATGAGCAGTTCTTC.

V usage is TRBV29-1 and J usage is TRBJ2-2; possible D gene TRBD1, 6 bases. V shed 4 bases and J shed 4 bases, with 13 bases lying between them. Germline loops: CDR1 SQVTM, CDR2 ANQGSEA. The CDR3 totals 14 residues. CDR3 amino acids: CSVGAGESTGELFF. DNA for the CDR3: TGCAGCGTTGGGGCAGGGGAGTCCACCGGGGAGCTGTTTTTT.

The genes are TRBV7-8 and TRBJ1-4; possible D gene TRBD1, 5 bases. This CDR3 comprises 14 residues. Germline CDR1 SGHVS, CDR2 FQNEAQ. V gave up 3 bases and J gave up 4 bases, with 9 bases separating them. CDR3 region: CASSFGQGNEKLFF. As DNA, the CDR3 is TGTGCCAGCAGCTTTGGGCAGGGTAATGAAAAACTGTTTTTT.